Listed here is a single TCR beta chain. What this receptor recognizes is not known. No base-level quality is on record; no much larger clone is a single base apart. The cysteine opens and the phenylalanine closes a CDR3 of 13 amino acids. The entry retains the CDR3 DNA only, 39 bases that are in frame from base 1. The germline V gene (reference sequence) supplies CDR1 GTSNPN and CDR2 SVGIG. V lost 5 bases and J lost 0 bases; the stretch between them is 5 bases long. This sample was included in a study of blood T cell repertoires in COVID-19 (dated by TCRdb to about 2020). About the investigation overall: Collaborator samples came from the United States, Italy and Spain and covered acute and convalescent phases of COVID-19. The material from the prospective study consisted of cDNA or gDNA derived from T cells, B-cell-depleted T cells, or PBMCs. The dataset comprised deeply sampled blood TCRbeta repertoires from subjects exposed to, actively infected with, or recovered from COVID-19. The repertoires were released in a freely available public database meant as a resource for research on the immune response to SARS-CoV-2. The samples were drawn from the first 160 participants of the ongoing ImmuneRACE study and from over 950 subjects provided by 6 global collaborators. The sample metadata nearly always contained a de-identified subject ID, COVID-19 status, age in years and sex. Where HLA class I and class II types were available, the types were taken from metadata supplied by the sample provider, not from assay-based typing.

What the authors observed across the whole study: The quantity of clinical and demographic metadata differed by source and by participant and was supplied without curation.

TCRbeta CDR3 regions were amplified from genomic DNA by means of the immunoSEQ Assay, a bias-controlled multiplex PCR. Concerning the study's data processing: The number of nucleated cells in each sample was estimated from the amplification of reference gene primers within the assay. To quantify the absolute abundance of each unique TCRbeta CDR3 rearrangement, sequence reads were collapsed and filtered. Productive Simpson clonality was computed per sample as the square root of Simpson's diversity index over productive rearrangements. TCRdb holds this immuneACCESS table with in-frame rearrangements only. Some clones are missing; in checked studies, unresolved V genes explain under half, and the rest has no known cause. That table gives V, J and clone size, and the DNA gave D and trimming. This sample has 40,000 to 50,000 clones in its table, and over 70% of those were observed once. Together, the top ten hold approximately 16% of the sample.

Collaborating institutions collected whole blood in K2EDTA tubes following their own protocols. For TCRbeta analysis, collaborators shipped samples as frozen whole blood, isolated PBMCs, or DNA extracted from either of those sample types. Sequencing used peripheral blood. This chain is built from TRBV30 and TRBJ2-6; no D gene is confidently identified. The receptor's source is a human donor in a cohort sampled during active COVID-19. This receptor has the CDR3 CAWALSGANVLTF. The DNA is as follows: TGTGCCTGGGCCCTCTCTGGGGCCAACGTCCTGACTTTC. Where the CDR3 stops, the reference TRBV30 and TRBJ2-6 genes take over; the full variable domain is SQTIHQWPATLVQPVGSPLSLECTVEGTSNPNLYWYRQAAGRGLQLLFYSVGIGQISSEVPQNLSASRPQDRQFILSSKKLLLSDSGFYLCAWALSGANVLTFGAGSRLTVL.